A single sample gave rise to the 32 T cell receptor beta chains below, sequenced in a study of regulatory T cells in long-lasting Graves disease. Documented time point: persistent/refractory GD, antithyroid drugs over 5 years with positive TRAb. After RNA was extracted from PBMCs, the TCR library was made from it. Relying on iRepertoire HTBI primers and Arm-PCR of CDR3 regions, the team built TCR beta libraries. TCRdb redid the calling of the multiplex PCR reads with MiXCR, one entry per CDR3 protein. In the table there are some 440,000 distinct CDR3 sequences, more than 20% of which are singletons. The specimen comprised peripheral blood mononuclear cells (PBMCs), sampled when the disease was refractory, from a patient treated with antithyroid drugs. These receptors were taken from a female donor with Graves disease.

Many counts were recorded for this clonotype. The chain has TRBV29-1 and TRBJ2-7, with D perhaps TRBD1 or TRBD2 (6 bases each). The CDR3 length is 12 residues. Deletions cut 6 bases from V and 4 bases from J, with 13 bases between. Germline CDR1 and CDR2: SQVTM and ANQGSEA. CDR3 bases: TGCAGCGTAGGGGGGTTTTCTTACGAGCAGTACTTC. Protein: CSVGGFSYEQYF.

This clonotype was recorded at least ten times. At one boundary the junction diverges from the germline segment, which might be a read error. CDR3 protein: CASSLGLAVNTGELFF. The CDR3 nucleotides read TGTGCCAGCAGCTTAGGACTAGCGGTGAACACCGGGGAGCTGTTTTTT. This chain joins TRBV12-3 or TRBV12-4 and TRBJ2-2, with 10 bases matching TRBD2. CDR3 length: 16 residues.

There are many counts of this clonotype. V and J are TRBV24-1 and TRBJ2-5; D remains ambiguous. The CDR3 runs to 14 residues. Germline V gene data show CDR1 as KGHDR and CDR2 as SFDVKD. V lost 4 bases and J lost 5, with 13 bases in between. The CDR3 sequence is CATSDPLRGETQYF. The DNA of the CDR3 is TGTGCCACCAGTGACCCCCTCAGAGGCGAGACCCAGTACTTC.

V and J are TRBV12-3 or TRBV12-4 and TRBJ2-3, with 7 bases lining up with TRBD1. This CDR3 is built from 14 residues. V trimming: 2 bases; J trimming: 6 bases; junction bases outside the gene matches: 5. CDR3 amino acids: CASSLKGASDTQYF. The CDR3 DNA is TGTGCCAGCAGTTTAAAGGGGGCCTCGGATACGCAGTATTTT.

This clonotype was seen more than once but under ten times. The rearrangement uses TRBV12-3 or TRBV12-4 and TRBJ2-7; no firm D call. The CDR3 is 13 residues long. The V end lost 5 bases, the J end lost 1 base, and 9 bases lay between the germline ends. DNA for the CDR3: TGTGCCAGCAGTCCTCGACTGTCCTACGAGCAGTACTTC. Residues: CASSPRLSYEQYF.

The rearrangement links TRBV13 to TRBJ2-5; D unresolved. The V end was cut by 5 bases, the J end by 0 bases, with 10 bases between. Germline CDR1 reads PRHDT; CDR2 reads FYEKMQ (reference sequence). CDR3 length: 14 amino acids. The CDR3 loop reads CASSPMGYQETQYF. As DNA, the CDR3 is TGTGCCAGCAGCCCGATGGGGTACCAAGAGACCCAGTACTTC.

The chain is built from TRBV5-4 and TRBJ1-1; D might be TRBD1 (5 bases). The germline V gene encodes CDR1 SGHNT and CDR2 YYREEE (reference sequence). CDR3 length: 14 amino acids. V was shortened by 1 base and J by 5 bases, with 12 bases between the two germline ends. The DNA for the CDR3 is TGTGCCAGCAGCTTGCGGGGGAAAGATACTGAAGCTTTCTTT. Translated: CASSLRGKDTEAFF.

This clonotype was counted a few times. The chain carries TRBV20-1 and TRBJ2-7; 7 nucleotides agree with TRBD1. The V segment lost 6 bases and the J segment 0 bases; nucleotides outside the gene matches: 17. The V gene's germline CDR1 is DFQATT and CDR2 SNEGSKA (reference sequence). The CDR3 extends over 17 amino acids. The CDR3 region has the DNA TGCAGTGCCGATACACCTTCCCTACGGGACAGCTCCTACGAGCAGTACTTC. This encodes CSADTPSLRDSSYEQYF.

This clonotype was observed a few times. The chain recombines TRBV5-1 with TRBJ1-1; no reliable D call. Germline V gene lookup returns CDR1 SGHRS and CDR2 YFSETQ. The CDR3 extends over 15 amino acids. V was clipped by 1 base and J by 4 bases, with 14 bases between them. The CDR3 loop reads CASSLYRTSGTEAFF. The CDR3, as DNA: TGCGCCAGCAGCTTGTATCGGACGTCGGGCACTGAAGCTTTCTTT.

The rearrangement uses TRBV28 and TRBJ2-3, with D tentatively TRBD2 (5 bases). Between the trimmed V and J ends, which lost 3 bases and 2 bases, there was a span of 12 bases. The germline CDR1 and CDR2 sequences are MDHEN and SYDVKM. The CDR3 is 15 residues long. DNA of the CDR3: TGTGCCAGCAGTTTGGGCGGGCCTTTCACAGATACGCAGTATTTT. This codes for CASSLGGPFTDTQYF.

There are many counts of this clonotype. The V and J genes are TRBV6-1 and TRBJ2-7; 10 bases map to TRBD1. CDR1 is MNHNS and CDR2 is SASEGT in the germline V gene. The CDR3 length is 17 residues. V lost 5 bases, J lost 2 bases, and 12 bases stayed unmatched. CDR3 bases: TGTGCCAGCAGTCAACGGTCCCCCGGACAGGGGGCCTACGAGCAGTACTTC. This codes for CASSQRSPGQGAYEQYF.

This clonotype was detected ten times or more. The chain employs TRBV14 and TRBJ1-2, with TRBD1 identical over 7 bases. This CDR3 contains 13 residues. V lost 3 bases, J lost 4 bases, and 2 bases stayed unmatched. Germline V gives CDR1 SGHDN, CDR2 FVKESK. CDR3 nucleotide sequence: TGTGCCAGCAGCCATGGGACAGTCTATGGCTACACCTTC. It is translated as CASSHGTVYGYTF.

This clonotype showed up just once. V usage is TRBV5-6 and J usage is TRBJ1-3; 7 positions agree with TRBD1. This CDR3 contains 17 residues. V shed 0 bases and J 1 base; nucleotides not matched to a gene: 7. Germline values: CDR1 SGHDT, CDR2 YYEEEE. CDR3 coding DNA: TGTGCCAGCAGCTTGGTAGGGGGACAGACATCTGGAAACACCATATATTTT. It codes for CASSLVGGQTSGNTIYF. The full variable domain, its missing parts supplied by reference TRBV5-6 and TRBJ1-3, is DAGVTQSPTHLIKTRGQQVTLRCSPKSGHDTVSWYQQALGQGPQFIFQYYEEEERQRGNFPDRFSGHQFPNYSSELNVNALLLGDSALYLCASSLVGGQTSGNTIYFGEGSWLTVV.

The V gene is TRBV7-9, the J gene TRBJ2-1, with a possible D match to TRBD2 (5 bases). CDR3 length equals 14 residues. V lost 3 bases and J lost 7, with 13 bases in between. CDR1 SEHNR and CDR2 FQNEAQ come from the germline V gene (reference sequence). The CDR3 DNA sequence: TGTGCCAGCAGCTTCAGCGGAAATAGGAATGAGCAGTTCTTC. It is translated as CASSFSGNRNEQFF.

This clonotype came up once. The CDR3 nucleotides are TGCAGCGTTCATAAAAGCCAGGGGCTGAGAAACGAGCAGTACTTC. This gives the protein CSVHKSQGLRNEQYF. The chain links TRBV29-1 to TRBJ2-7; the D gene is possibly TRBD1 (6 bases). Germline V lookup: CDR1 SQVTM, CDR2 ANQGSEA. The CDR3 extends over 15 amino acids. V was cut by 5 bases and J by 5 bases, with 22 bases left in between.

A note on this clonotype: A much larger clone lies one base from this, so it may be a read error. The V gene is TRBV27, the J gene TRBJ1-6, with D maybe TRBD1 (6 bases). The CDR3 covers 17 residues. Germline V CDR1 and CDR2: MNHEY, SMNVEV (reference sequence). Here the CDR3 DNA reads TGTGCCAGCAGTTTTTTGGGGGGCGAATCCTATAATTCACACCTCCACTTT. This translates into CASSFLGGESYNSHLHF.

This clonotype was seen at least ten times. The chain employs TRBV28 and TRBJ1-4; 8 bases align to TRBD1. The CDR3 totals 15 residues. V shed 7 bases and J 7 bases; nucleotides not matched to a gene: 11. Germline V lookup: CDR1 MDHEN, CDR2 SYDVKM. In DNA form, the CDR3 reads TGTGCCAGCACCCCTTTCCGAACAGGGGGTGAAAAACTGTTTTTT. This gives the protein CASTPFRTGGEKLFF. Supplemented by reference TRBV28 and TRBJ1-4, the full variable domain reads DVKVTQSSRYLVKRTGEKVFLECVQDMDHENMFWYRQDPGLGLRLIYFSYDVKMKEKGDIPEGYSVSREKKERFSLILESASTNQTSMYLCASTPFRTGGEKLFFGSGTQLSVL.

On this clonotype itself: Its ends do not fully match the called genes, so a read error is possible. The chain recombines TRBV30 with TRBJ1-1, with 10 bases fitting TRBD1. CDR1 is GTSNPN and CDR2 is SVGIG in the germline V gene (reference sequence). The CDR3 totals 15 residues. CDR3 bases: TGTGCCTGGAGGTTCAGGGGACAGGGGTACACTGAAGCCTTCTTT. Translating it yields CAWRFRGQGYTEAFF.

The table lists this clonotype with many counts. The J gene is TRBJ2-5, the V gene TRBV2, with no clear D. The CDR3 has 14 amino acids. CDR1 and CDR2 (germline): SNHLY, FYNNEI. V was pared by 6 bases and J by 9 bases, with 20 bases between. CDR3 DNA sequence: TGTGCCAGCAGGGCTGGGGTAGTGGGGTACCCCCAGTACTTC. It is translated as CASRAGVVGYPQYF. Full variable domain (rest looked up from reference TRBV2 and TRBJ2-5): EPEVTQTPSHQVTQMGQEVILRCVPISNHLYFYWYRQILGQKVEFLVSFYNNEISEKSEIFDDQFSVERPDGSNFTLKIRSTKLEDSAMYFCASRAGVVGYPQYFGPGTRLLVL.

This clonotype was detected only a few times. The chain combines TRBV6-5 with TRBJ2-3; D unclear. V dropped 4 bases and J dropped 5 bases, with 16 bases sitting between them. Per the germline V gene, CDR1 is MNHEY and CDR2 is SVGAGI. The CDR3 consists of 15 residues. Here the CDR3 reads CASSSPPLTGDTQYF. Written as DNA, the CDR3 is TGTGCCAGCAGTTCGCCTCCCCTGACGGGAGATACGCAGTATTTT.

V and J are TRBV4-2 and TRBJ2-1, with D possibly TRBD2 on 6 matching bases. Germline CDR1 LGHNA, CDR2 YNFKEQ. V dropped 1 base and J dropped 4 bases, with 8 bases sitting between them. This CDR3 has 14 residues. CDR3 in DNA: TGTGCCAGCAGCCAAGCGCGGGATTACAATGAGCAGTTCTTC. Translation: CASSQARDYNEQFF.

This clonotype was seen at least ten times. The rearrangement uses TRBV18 and TRBJ2-5; 8 nucleotides match TRBD2. The V and J ends lost 3 bases and 4 bases, in that order; junction bases with no gene match: 10. Per the germline V gene, CDR1 is KGHSH and CDR2 is LQKENI. CDR3 size: 16 residues. Here the CDR3 reads CASSPMGLDLGETQYF. In DNA form, the CDR3 reads TGTGCCAGCTCACCGATGGGACTAGACTTGGGAGAGACCCAGTACTTC.

A remark on this clonotype: A much larger clone lies one base from this, so it may be a read error. This sequence joins TRBV28 and TRBJ2-7; D is undetermined. Germline assignment: CDR1 MDHEN and CDR2 SYDVKM. The CDR3 totals 13 residues. CDR3 sequence: CAGSLSLAAEQYF. The CDR3 nucleotides read TGTGCCGGCAGTTTATCGTTGGCCGCCGAGCAGTACTTC.

This clonotype was detected only a few times. Possible read error: a much larger clone is one base away. The chain employs TRBV12-5 and TRBJ1-1; TRBD1 might be the D (5 bases). Germline CDR1 and CDR2: LGHNT and FRNRAP. This CDR3 spans 13 amino acids. The DNA of the CDR3 is TGTGCTAGTGATTTGGACATGAACACTGAAGCTTTCTTT. Protein sequence: CASDLDMNTEAFF.

The sample holds many counts of this clonotype. The chain has TRBV2 and TRBJ2-3, with 9 positions matching TRBD1. V trimming: 6 bases; J trimming: 4 bases; junction bases outside the gene matches: 8. The CDR3 spans 15 residues. Germline lookup yields CDR1 SNHLY and CDR2 FYNNEI. CDR3 loop: CASRPGTGLPDTQYF. CDR3 DNA sequence: TGTGCCAGCAGACCCGGGACAGGGCTTCCAGATACGCAGTATTTT.

This clonotype was seen repeatedly, ten times or more. The J gene is TRBJ1-2, the V gene TRBV28, with 8 bases fitting TRBD1. This CDR3 is built from 17 residues. Germline lookup yields CDR1 MDHEN and CDR2 SYDVKM. J gave up 3 bases and V 7 bases, and 16 bases lay outside the gene matches. The CDR3: CASIPTGTGGSYYGYTF. CDR3 DNA sequence: TGTGCCAGCATCCCAACCGGGACAGGAGGTTCTTACTATGGCTACACCTTC.

The chain combines TRBV12-3 or TRBV12-4 with TRBJ2-1; D not resolved. The CDR3 runs 12 residues. The V end lost 1 base, the J end lost 7 bases, and 5 bases lay between the germline ends. CDR3 sequence reads: CASSLEKNEQFF. The CDR3 DNA follows: TGTGCCAGCAGTTTAGAAAAGAATGAGCAGTTCTTC.

V is TRBV25-1 and J is TRBJ1-1; 9 bases line up with TRBD1. The germline gives CDR1 MGHDK, CDR2 SYGVNS. This CDR3 comprises 14 residues. V gave up 7 bases and J gave up 1 base; unmatched junction bases: 4. This CDR3 is CASTGTGTNTEAFF. CDR3 sequence (DNA): TGTGCCAGCACCGGGACAGGGACGAACACTGAAGCTTTCTTT.

This clonotype appeared a few times. V is TRBV30 and J is TRBJ2-7, with TRBD2 matching 11 bases. The ends lost 4 bases at V and 5 bases at J; junction bases unmatched: 10. This CDR3 region has 15 residues. The germline gives CDR1 GTSNPN, CDR2 SVGIG (reference sequence). This CDR3 is CAWIPRTSGPHEQYF. In DNA form, the CDR3 reads TGTGCCTGGATACCCCGGACTAGCGGGCCCCACGAGCAGTACTTC.

This clonotype was observed many times. The chain carries TRBV29-1 and TRBJ1-4; TRBD1 matches at 7 bases. The V segment lost 5 bases and the J segment 7 bases; nucleotides outside the gene matches: 1. From germline, CDR1 is SQVTM and CDR2 ANQGSEA. CDR3 length: 11 residues. Here the CDR3 DNA reads TGCAGCGTTAGACAGGGTGAAAAACTGTTTTTT. Protein sequence: CSVRQGEKLFF.

The V and J genes are TRBV28 and TRBJ1-2; 7 nucleotides match TRBD1. The germline V gene encodes CDR1 MDHEN and CDR2 SYDVKM. This CDR3 region has 15 residues. The V and J ends lost 5 bases and 3 bases, in that order; junction bases with no gene match: 9. The CDR3 loop reads CASSPGDRGHYGYTF. The DNA for the CDR3 is TGTGCCAGCAGTCCGGGGGACAGAGGCCACTATGGCTACACCTTC.

In its sample, this clonotype was seen a few times. This sequence joins TRBV12-3 or TRBV12-4 and TRBJ1-6, with D unclear. V dropped 3 bases and J dropped 3 bases, with 15 bases sitting between them. The CDR3 is 17 amino acids. CDR3 sequence: CASSFEGSGLYNSPLHF. CDR3 nucleotides: TGTGCCAGCAGTTTCGAGGGCTCGGGTCTCTATAATTCACCCCTCCACTTT.